Each of the 29 T cell receptor beta chains below was sequenced from the same sample in a study of cytomegalovirus exposure and HLA in healthy donors. A multiplex PCR was run with 60 Vbeta primers and 13 Jbeta primers. Using immunoSEQ multiplex PCR, the repertoire was profiled, and TCRdb retains in-frame clones only, with some absent. This table holds 100,000 to 150,000 clones, over 80% found once. The sequenced sample consisted of PBMCs. The receptor set was obtained from a man younger than 30 in good health and CMV-seropositive.

This sequence joins TRBV19 and TRBJ2-3; weak D call: TRBD1 (6 bases). Germline lookup yields CDR1 LNHDA and CDR2 SQIVND (reference sequence). This CDR3 contains 13 residues. V lost 6 bases and J lost 4, with 11 bases in between. CDR3 protein: CASSTGMADTQYF. The CDR3 DNA sequence: TGTGCCAGTAGCACAGGGATGGCAGATACGCAGTATTTT.

A few counts support this clone. The chain has TRBV5-1 and TRBJ1-1; D is unclear. V lost 4 bases to trimming and J lost 3 bases, with 10 bases between them. Germline lookup yields CDR1 SGHRS and CDR2 YFSETQ. The CDR3 is made up of 13 amino acids. CDR3 in DNA: TGCGCCAGCAGCCTAGCCGGCTACACTGAAGCTTTCTTT. It codes for CASSLAGYTEAFF.

This clone was seen just once. V usage is TRBV19 and J usage is TRBJ2-7, with no clear D. V was shortened by 3 bases and J by 7 bases, with 13 bases between the two germline ends. Germline lookup yields CDR1 LNHDA and CDR2 SQIVND (reference sequence). The CDR3 is 13 amino acids. The CDR3 DNA reads as TGTGCCAGTAGTATTGTGCTCCTAAAAGAGCAGTACTTC. Protein sequence: CASSIVLLKEQYF. The full variable domain, its missing parts supplied by reference TRBV19 and TRBJ2-7, is DGGITQSPKYLFRKEGQNVTLSCEQNLNHDAMYWYRQDPGQGLRLIYYSQIVNDFQKGDIAEGYSVSREKKESFPLTVTSAQKNPTAFYLCASSIVLLKEQYFGPGTRLTVT.

The rearrangement uses TRBV6-5 and TRBJ1-5, with D possibly being TRBD1 (5 bases). Germline values: CDR1 MNHEY, CDR2 SVGAGI. Trimming shortened V by 8 bases and J by 11 bases, and 22 bases separated the two germline ends. This CDR3 has 14 residues. CDR3 nucleotide sequence: TGTGCCAGCTCGGGGGAAGGGCAACAAGGGGCCCAGCATTTT. Translated, it gives CASSGEGQQGAQHF.

V usage is TRBV2 and J usage is TRBJ2-1; 7 bases align to TRBD1. The CDR3 runs to 15 residues. The germline CDR1 and CDR2 sequences are SNHLY and FYNNEI. The V segment lost 4 bases and the J segment 4 bases; nucleotides outside the gene matches: 7. This CDR3 reads CASSADRAPYNEQFF. In DNA, the CDR3 is TGTGCCAGCAGTGCAGACAGGGCCCCTTACAATGAGCAGTTCTTC.

The V call is TRBV4-2, the J call TRBJ1-5; possibly TRBD1 for D (6 bases). Germline lookup yields CDR1 LGHNA and CDR2 YNFKEQ. V shed 1 base and J shed 2 bases, with 9 bases lying between them. The CDR3 is 15 residues long. CDR3 region: CASSQGGGGNQPQHF. The CDR3 DNA follows: TGTGCCAGCAGCCAAGGGGGGGGCGGCAATCAGCCCCAGCATTTT.

The J gene is TRBJ1-2, the V gene TRBV28; D is unresolved. Germline assignment: CDR1 MDHEN and CDR2 SYDVKM. The CDR3 is 13 amino acids. The V gene lost 2 bases and the J gene lost 4 bases, with 8 bases spanning the gap. CDR3: CASSLTGFYGYTF. DNA for the CDR3: TGTGCCAGCAGTTTAACGGGGTTCTATGGCTACACCTTC.

This clone was recorded only once. The chain has TRBV30 and TRBJ2-1; 11 bases are a match to TRBD2. Germline loops: CDR1 GTSNPN, CDR2 SVGIG (reference sequence). The V and J ends lost 1 base and 10 bases, in that order; junction bases with no gene match: 9. The CDR3 is made up of 15 amino acids. In nucleotides, the CDR3 is TGTGCCTGGAGTGGATCTGTACTAGCGGGGGTCGAGCAGTTCTTC. Translation: CAWSGSVLAGVEQFF.

The chain couples TRBV30 to TRBJ1-1; D not certain. CDR3 length equals 13 residues. Germline CDR1 is GTSNPN and CDR2 is SVGIG (reference sequence). Trimming stripped 4 bases from V and 1 base from J, with 10 bases between. The CDR3 region is CAWMGLKNTEAFF. The CDR3 DNA reads TGTGCCTGGATGGGCTTGAAGAACACTGAAGCTTTCTTT.

The rearrangement joins TRBV19 to TRBJ2-5; 8 bases match TRBD2. V shed 6 bases and J 4 bases; nucleotides not matched to a gene: 4. Germline V gene data show CDR1 as LNHDA and CDR2 as SQIVND (reference sequence). The length of the CDR3 is 13 residues. CDR3 in amino acids: CASSPGGVETQYF. DNA of the CDR3: TGTGCCAGTAGCCCGGGGGGGGTAGAGACCCAGTACTTC.

The sample holds one count of this clone. The rearrangement links TRBV5-6 to TRBJ2-6; 9 bases line up with TRBD1. V was clipped by 2 bases and J by 4 bases; unmatched bases: 4. This CDR3 contains 16 residues. Germline-derived CDR1 and CDR2 are SGHDT and YYEEEE. The CDR3 coding sequence is TGTGCCAGCAGCTTACAGGGGGCAGAGGGGGCCAACGTCCTGACTTTC. It translates to CASSLQGAEGANVLTF.

This clone was seen once. The chain couples TRBV9 to TRBJ1-1, with TRBD1 matching over 8 bases. The V segment lost 4 bases and the J segment 5 bases; nucleotides outside the gene matches: 7. The CDR3 runs to 14 residues. Germline assignment: CDR1 SGDLS and CDR2 YYNGEE. CDR3 nucleotides: TGTGCCAGCAGCATCGGACAGGGAGGTACTGAAGCTTTCTTT. This sequence encodes CASSIGQGGTEAFF.

The chain links TRBV5-4 to TRBJ2-7, with 9 bases matching TRBD2. The CDR3 length is 17 residues. CDR1 SGHNT and CDR2 YYREEE come from the germline V gene (reference sequence). The V and J ends lost 0 bases and 2 bases, in that order; junction bases with no gene match: 9. The CDR3 sequence: CASSLGGGASFAYEQYF. CDR3 coding DNA: TGTGCCAGCAGCTTGGGCGGGGGGGCCTCTTTTGCCTACGAGCAGTACTTC. The complete variable domain, with remaining parts taken from reference TRBV5-4 and TRBJ2-7, reads ETGVTQSPTHLIKTRGQQVTLRCSSQSGHNTVSWYQQALGQGPQFIFQYYREEENGRGNFPPRFSGLQFPNYSSELNVNALELDDSALYLCASSLGGGASFAYEQYFGPGTRLTVT.

The rearrangement links TRBV28 to TRBJ1-2; 7 nucleotides agree with TRBD1. V dropped 5 bases and J dropped 4; count of bases not matched to a gene: 10. The V gene's germline CDR1 is MDHEN and CDR2 SYDVKM. The length of the CDR3 is 15 residues. The CDR3 sequence: CASSLDRVGAYGYTF. CDR3 coding DNA: TGTGCCAGCAGTCTAGACAGGGTAGGCGCCTATGGCTACACCTTC.

The V call is TRBV5-6, the J call TRBJ2-5; 8 bases fit TRBD1. The J call may be faulty, since TRBJ2-7 better matches the DNA end. The CDR3 runs 15 residues. Germline assignment: CDR1 SGHDT and CDR2 YYEEEE. CDR3 in DNA: TGTGCCAGCAGCTTGGAGCAGGGGGCCCTCTACGAGCAGTACTTC. Protein product: CASSLEQGALYEQYF.

This clone has more than one count but fewer than ten. The chain joins TRBV7-8 to TRBJ2-7; D may be TRBD2 (6 bases). The CDR3 consists of 14 residues. Trimming left V 5 bases short and J 4 bases short, with 15 bases between. The germline gives CDR1 SGHVS, CDR2 FQNEAQ. The CDR3 DNA reads as TGTGCCAGCAGCCCAGGAGGGTCTCGGTACGAGCAGTACTTC. Amino acids: CASSPGGSRYEQYF.

This chain connects TRBV9 to TRBJ2-3; D perhaps matches TRBD1 (5 bases). The germline CDR1 and CDR2 sequences are SGDLS and YYNGEE. With 6 bases removed from V and 2 bases from J, the gap between germline ends came to 16 bases. The CDR3 is 15 residues long. The CDR3 DNA is TGTGCCAGCACCAAAGGGGCAGGAATCACAGATACGCAGTATTTT. Translated: CASTKGAGITDTQYF.

The V call is TRBV11-2, the J call TRBJ2-3, with 8 positions matching TRBD1. Germline-derived CDR1 and CDR2 are SGHAT and FQNNGV. The CDR3 is made up of 14 amino acids. Trimming at V came to 10 bases and at J to 0 bases, leaving 6 bases not matched to a gene. Here the CDR3 reads CATTTGASTDTQYF. The CDR3 DNA reads TGTGCCACTACGACAGGGGCTAGCACAGATACGCAGTATTTT.

The chain recombines TRBV30 with TRBJ2-7, with a possible D match to TRBD1 (5 bases). The V gene lost 5 bases and the J gene lost 4 bases, with 12 bases spanning the gap. The germline gives CDR1 GTSNPN, CDR2 SVGIG (reference sequence). The length of the CDR3 is 12 residues. CDR3 sequence: CAWGKGLYEQYF. The CDR3, as DNA: TGTGCCTGGGGTAAGGGGCTTTACGAGCAGTACTTC.

This sequence joins TRBV9 and TRBJ2-5, with 14 positions matching TRBD2. Germline loops: CDR1 SGDLS, CDR2 YYNGEE. J lost 5 bases, V lost 0 bases, and 0 bases had no gene match. The CDR3 consists of 15 residues. DNA for the CDR3: TGTGCCAGCAGCGTAGGGACTAGCGGGAGGGAGACCCAGTACTTC. Its translation is CASSVGTSGRETQYF.

V gene TRBV7-9 combines with J gene TRBJ2-3; 7 positions match TRBD1. There are 16 residues in the CDR3. Germline V gene data show CDR1 as SEHNR and CDR2 as FQNEAQ (reference sequence). The V gene end was trimmed by 2 bases and the J gene end by 1 base; junction bases not matched to a gene: 6. CDR3 protein: CASSLLQGKGTDTQYF. Written as DNA, the CDR3 is TGTGCCAGCAGCTTATTACAGGGGAAGGGCACAGATACGCAGTATTTT.

This chain joins TRBV27 and TRBJ2-5; 11 positions agree with TRBD2. After removal of 6 bases from V and 5 bases from J, the junction contained 11 bases not matched to a gene. Germline values: CDR1 MNHEY, CDR2 SMNVEV (reference sequence). This CDR3 region has 16 residues. CDR3 residues: CASSQGIAGGRETQYF. The CDR3 DNA sequence: TGTGCCAGCAGCCAAGGCATAGCGGGGGGGCGGGAGACCCAGTACTTC.

The gene calls are TRBV7-2 and TRBJ2-2; D uncertain. Germline V gives CDR1 SGHTA, CDR2 FQGNSA. Trimming removed 1 base at V and 4 bases at J, with 7 bases between. The CDR3 contains 14 residues. CDR3 region: CASSLVPGTGELFF. The CDR3 DNA reads as TGTGCCAGCAGCTTAGTCCCGGGCACCGGGGAGCTGTTTTTT. The full variable domain, rest sourced from reference TRBV7-2 and TRBJ2-2, is GAGVSQSPSNKVTEKGKDVELRCDPISGHTALYWYRQSLGQGLEFLIYFQGNSAPDKSGLPSDRFSAERTGGSVSTLTIQRTQQEDSAVYLCASSLVPGTGELFFGEGSRLTVL.

This clone was recorded a few times. The chain combines TRBV7-9 with TRBJ1-4, with 8 nucleotides matching TRBD1. Per germline, CDR1 SEHNR and CDR2 FQNEAQ (reference sequence). This CDR3 is 15 amino acids long. With V trimmed by 1 base and J by 4 bases, 2 bases remained unmatched. The CDR3 here is CASSLGTGLNEKLFF. CDR3 nucleotides: TGTGCCAGCAGCTTAGGGACAGGGCTTAATGAAAAACTGTTTTTT. Complete variable domain (other parts from reference TRBV7-9 and TRBJ1-4): DTGVSQNPRHKITKRGQNVTFRCDPISEHNRLYWYRQTLGQGPEFLTYFQNEAQLEKSRLLSDRFSAERPKGSFSTLEIQRTEQGDSAMYLCASSLGTGLNEKLFFGSGTQLSVL.

For this clone: Germline is not matched at one junction end, which may reflect a read error. This specimen includes other DNA sequences encoding the same CDR3. J is TRBJ2-5 and V is TRBV15, with 8 bases aligning to TRBD2. Germline CDR1 reads LNHNV; CDR2 reads YYDKDF (reference sequence). CDR3 size: 14 residues. DNA of the CDR3: TGCGCCACCAGCAGAGACGGGGGGGGAGAGACCCAGTACTTC. Translating gives CATSRDGGGETQYF. Using reference TRBV15 and TRBJ2-5 for the parts outside the CDR3, the full variable domain is DAMVIQNPRYQVTQFGKPVTLSCSQTLNHNVMYWYQQKSSQAPKLLFHYYDKDFNNEADTPDNFQSRRPNTSFCFLDIRSPGLGDTAMYLCATSRDGGGETQYFGPGTRLLVL.

This chain joins TRBV4-1 and TRBJ1-1; D ambiguous. V lost 1 base, J lost 5 bases, and 11 bases lay in between. CDR3 length: 14 residues. CDR1 MGHRA and CDR2 YSYEKL come from the germline V gene. The chain's CDR3 is CASSQGHSETEAFF. The CDR3 DNA reads TGCGCCAGCAGCCAAGGTCACAGTGAAACTGAAGCTTTCTTT.

This clone occurred a few times. The chain uses TRBV2 and TRBJ2-7, with TRBD1 identical over 8 bases. This CDR3 has 13 amino acids. The trim removed 7 bases at V and 5 bases at J, leaving 7 bases unmatched. Germline-derived CDR1 and CDR2 are SNHLY and FYNNEI. This CDR3 reads CASTSQGAHEQYF. As DNA, the CDR3 is TGTGCCAGCACTTCGCAGGGGGCCCACGAGCAGTACTTC.

The rearrangement links TRBV5-4 to TRBJ2-7; unclear D gene. With 0 bases removed from V and 0 bases from J, the gap between germline ends came to 4 bases. CDR1 SGHNT and CDR2 YYREEE come from the germline V gene (reference sequence). The CDR3 is 13 amino acids. The CDR3: CASSLELSYEQYF. The CDR3 DNA follows: TGTGCCAGCAGCTTGGAACTCTCCTACGAGCAGTACTTC.

The chain uses TRBV7-9 and TRBJ2-1; TRBD1 agrees at 8 bases. V lost 5 bases and J lost 7; bases outside the gene matches: 7. The CDR3 length is 14 residues. The germline V gene encodes CDR1 SEHNR and CDR2 FQNEAQ (reference sequence). The DNA of the CDR3 is TGTGCCAGCAGCGACCCAGGGGGCTTGAATGAGCAGTTCTTC. Its protein product is CASSDPGGLNEQFF. Full variable domain (outside the CDR3, taken from reference TRBV7-9 and TRBJ2-1): DTGVSQNPRHKITKRGQNVTFRCDPISEHNRLYWYRQTLGQGPEFLTYFQNEAQLEKSRLLSDRFSAERPKGSFSTLEIQRTEQGDSAMYLCASSDPGGLNEQFFGPGTRLTVL.